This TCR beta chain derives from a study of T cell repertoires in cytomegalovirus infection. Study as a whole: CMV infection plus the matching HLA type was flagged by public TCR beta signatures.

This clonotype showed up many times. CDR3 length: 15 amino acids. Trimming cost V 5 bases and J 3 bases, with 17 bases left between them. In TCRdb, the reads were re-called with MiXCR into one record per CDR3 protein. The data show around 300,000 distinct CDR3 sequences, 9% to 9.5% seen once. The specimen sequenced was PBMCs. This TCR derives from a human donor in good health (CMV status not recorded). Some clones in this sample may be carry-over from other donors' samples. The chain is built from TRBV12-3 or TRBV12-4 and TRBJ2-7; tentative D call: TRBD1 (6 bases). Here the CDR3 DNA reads TGTGCCAGCAGTCGGGGACAAGAAGTTATCTACGAGCAGTACTTC. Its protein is CASSRGQEVIYEQYF.